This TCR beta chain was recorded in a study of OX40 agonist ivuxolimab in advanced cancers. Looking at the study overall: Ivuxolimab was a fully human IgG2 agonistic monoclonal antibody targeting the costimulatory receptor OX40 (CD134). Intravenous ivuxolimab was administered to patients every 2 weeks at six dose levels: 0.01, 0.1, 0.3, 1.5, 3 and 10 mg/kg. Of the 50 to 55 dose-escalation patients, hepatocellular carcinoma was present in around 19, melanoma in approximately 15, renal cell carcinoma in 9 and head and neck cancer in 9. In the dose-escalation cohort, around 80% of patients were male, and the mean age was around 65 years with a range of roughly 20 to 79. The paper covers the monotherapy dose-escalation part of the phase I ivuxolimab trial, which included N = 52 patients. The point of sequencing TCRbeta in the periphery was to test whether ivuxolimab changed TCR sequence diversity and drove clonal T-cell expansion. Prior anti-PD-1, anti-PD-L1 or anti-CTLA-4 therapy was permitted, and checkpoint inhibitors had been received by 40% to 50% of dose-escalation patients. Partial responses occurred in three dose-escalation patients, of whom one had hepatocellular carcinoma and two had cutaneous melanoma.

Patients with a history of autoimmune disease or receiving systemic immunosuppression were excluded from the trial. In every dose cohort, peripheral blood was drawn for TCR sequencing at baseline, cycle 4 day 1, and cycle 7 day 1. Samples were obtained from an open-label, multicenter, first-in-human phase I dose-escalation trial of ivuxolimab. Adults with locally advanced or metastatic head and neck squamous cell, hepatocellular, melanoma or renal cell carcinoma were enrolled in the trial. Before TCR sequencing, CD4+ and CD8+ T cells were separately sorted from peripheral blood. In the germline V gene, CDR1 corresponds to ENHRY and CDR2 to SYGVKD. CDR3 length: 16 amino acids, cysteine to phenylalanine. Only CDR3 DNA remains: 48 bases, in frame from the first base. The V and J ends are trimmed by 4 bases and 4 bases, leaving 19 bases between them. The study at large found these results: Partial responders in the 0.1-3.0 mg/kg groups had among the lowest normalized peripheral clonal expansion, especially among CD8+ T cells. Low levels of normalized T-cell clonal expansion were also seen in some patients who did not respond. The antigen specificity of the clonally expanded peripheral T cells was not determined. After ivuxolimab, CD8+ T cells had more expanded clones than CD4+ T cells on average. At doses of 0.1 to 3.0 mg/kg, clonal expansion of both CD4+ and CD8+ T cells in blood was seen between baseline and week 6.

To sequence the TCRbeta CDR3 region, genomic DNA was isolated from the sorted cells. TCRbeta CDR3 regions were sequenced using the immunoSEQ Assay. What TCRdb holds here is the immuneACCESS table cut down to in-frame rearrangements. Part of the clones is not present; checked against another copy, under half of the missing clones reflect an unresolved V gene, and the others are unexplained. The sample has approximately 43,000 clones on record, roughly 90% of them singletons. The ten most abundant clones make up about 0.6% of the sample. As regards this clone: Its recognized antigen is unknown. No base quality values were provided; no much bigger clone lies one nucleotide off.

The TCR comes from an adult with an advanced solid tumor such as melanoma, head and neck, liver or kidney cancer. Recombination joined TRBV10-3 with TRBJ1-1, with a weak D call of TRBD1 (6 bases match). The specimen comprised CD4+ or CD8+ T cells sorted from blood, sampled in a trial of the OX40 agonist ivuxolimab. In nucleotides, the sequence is TGTGCCATCAGTGTCAGACGCACAGGGTCCCTCACTGAAGCTTTCTTT. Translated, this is CAISVRRTGSLTEAFF.